The 7 T cell receptor beta chains in this list originate from one sample, sequenced in a study of blood T cells in healthy people across ages. It was with a sample-barcoded 5' primer and a J-beta primer mix that a second PCR of about 6 to 12 cycles was run. Using its own MiXCR run on the 5' RACE reads, TCRdb lists one record per CDR3 protein. The sample holds around 2 million distinct CDR3 sequences, around 40% seen once. Specimen: blood. These receptors were obtained from a human donor in good health.

The chain has TRBV5-5 and TRBJ2-5; 13 nucleotides line up with TRBD2. V lost 0 bases and J lost 5; bases outside the gene matches: 10. Looked up from germline, CDR1 is SGHKS and CDR2 is YYEKEE (reference sequence). This CDR3 has 18 residues. The CDR3 sequence is CASSLDGLAGATGETQYF. Written as DNA, the CDR3 is TGTGCCAGCAGCTTGGATGGACTAGCGGGGGCCACGGGGGAGACCCAGTACTTC.

V and J are TRBV7-9 and TRBJ1-2; D is ambiguous. CDR1 is SEHNR and CDR2 is FQNEAQ in the germline V gene (reference sequence). V lost 5 bases and J lost 5, with 12 bases in between. This CDR3 is built from 13 residues. This CDR3 reads CASSPDGRYGYTF. CDR3 DNA sequence: TGTGCCAGCAGCCCGGATGGACGGTATGGCTACACCTTC.

This clonotype has a count of ten or more. The genes are TRBV4-2 and TRBJ2-7; 7 nucleotides align to TRBD1. V was clipped by 0 bases and J by 3 bases; unmatched bases: 2. CDR1 and CDR2 from the germline V gene are LGHNA and YNFKEQ. This CDR3 has 14 amino acids. This CDR3 reads CASSQDPGGYEQYF. In nucleotides, the CDR3 is TGTGCCAGCAGCCAAGATCCAGGGGGCTACGAGCAGTACTTC.

This chain links TRBV24-1 with TRBJ2-3, with TRBD1 matching over 8 bases. Losses at the gene ends were 3 bases for V and 4 bases for J; bases not matched to a gene: 11. CDR1 is KGHDR and CDR2 is SFDVKD in the germline V gene. This CDR3 is 17 amino acids long. The CDR3 here is CATSDPQTGVLADTQYF. Here the CDR3 DNA reads TGTGCCACCAGTGATCCACAGACAGGGGTTCTCGCAGATACGCAGTATTTT.

This clonotype has a handful of counts. A much larger clone lies one base from this, so it may be a read error. The V call is TRBV29-1, the J call TRBJ2-7, with TRBD1 identical over 7 bases. The CDR3 length is 12 residues. Trimming at V came to 7 bases and at J to 3 bases, leaving 6 bases not matched to a gene. In germline, CDR1 is SQVTM, CDR2 ANQGSEA. The CDR3 bases are TGCAGCGGTGGGGCAGGGGGCTACGAGCAGTACTTC. This sequence encodes CSGGAGGYEQYF.

This clonotype has more than one count but fewer than ten. The chain is built from TRBV4-3 and TRBJ2-3; D might be TRBD1 or TRBD2, each matching 5 bases. The V end was cut by 0 bases, the J end by 4 bases, with 11 bases between. CDR3 size: 15 residues. The germline CDR1 and CDR2 sequences are LGHNA and YSLEER. CDR3 in amino acids: CASSQDGGRSDTQYF. The CDR3 region has the DNA TGCGCCAGCAGCCAAGATGGGGGACGATCAGATACGCAGTATTTT.

The chain is built from TRBV4-3 and TRBJ2-7; 7 nucleotides match TRBD1. This CDR3 has 16 amino acids. With 0 bases clipped from V and 1 base from J, the junction kept 6 bases outside the gene matches. Germline lookup yields CDR1 LGHNA and CDR2 YSLEER. CDR3 region: CASSQEKDRSSYEQYF. As DNA, the CDR3 is TGCGCCAGCAGCCAAGAAAAGGACAGGAGTTCCTACGAGCAGTACTTC.